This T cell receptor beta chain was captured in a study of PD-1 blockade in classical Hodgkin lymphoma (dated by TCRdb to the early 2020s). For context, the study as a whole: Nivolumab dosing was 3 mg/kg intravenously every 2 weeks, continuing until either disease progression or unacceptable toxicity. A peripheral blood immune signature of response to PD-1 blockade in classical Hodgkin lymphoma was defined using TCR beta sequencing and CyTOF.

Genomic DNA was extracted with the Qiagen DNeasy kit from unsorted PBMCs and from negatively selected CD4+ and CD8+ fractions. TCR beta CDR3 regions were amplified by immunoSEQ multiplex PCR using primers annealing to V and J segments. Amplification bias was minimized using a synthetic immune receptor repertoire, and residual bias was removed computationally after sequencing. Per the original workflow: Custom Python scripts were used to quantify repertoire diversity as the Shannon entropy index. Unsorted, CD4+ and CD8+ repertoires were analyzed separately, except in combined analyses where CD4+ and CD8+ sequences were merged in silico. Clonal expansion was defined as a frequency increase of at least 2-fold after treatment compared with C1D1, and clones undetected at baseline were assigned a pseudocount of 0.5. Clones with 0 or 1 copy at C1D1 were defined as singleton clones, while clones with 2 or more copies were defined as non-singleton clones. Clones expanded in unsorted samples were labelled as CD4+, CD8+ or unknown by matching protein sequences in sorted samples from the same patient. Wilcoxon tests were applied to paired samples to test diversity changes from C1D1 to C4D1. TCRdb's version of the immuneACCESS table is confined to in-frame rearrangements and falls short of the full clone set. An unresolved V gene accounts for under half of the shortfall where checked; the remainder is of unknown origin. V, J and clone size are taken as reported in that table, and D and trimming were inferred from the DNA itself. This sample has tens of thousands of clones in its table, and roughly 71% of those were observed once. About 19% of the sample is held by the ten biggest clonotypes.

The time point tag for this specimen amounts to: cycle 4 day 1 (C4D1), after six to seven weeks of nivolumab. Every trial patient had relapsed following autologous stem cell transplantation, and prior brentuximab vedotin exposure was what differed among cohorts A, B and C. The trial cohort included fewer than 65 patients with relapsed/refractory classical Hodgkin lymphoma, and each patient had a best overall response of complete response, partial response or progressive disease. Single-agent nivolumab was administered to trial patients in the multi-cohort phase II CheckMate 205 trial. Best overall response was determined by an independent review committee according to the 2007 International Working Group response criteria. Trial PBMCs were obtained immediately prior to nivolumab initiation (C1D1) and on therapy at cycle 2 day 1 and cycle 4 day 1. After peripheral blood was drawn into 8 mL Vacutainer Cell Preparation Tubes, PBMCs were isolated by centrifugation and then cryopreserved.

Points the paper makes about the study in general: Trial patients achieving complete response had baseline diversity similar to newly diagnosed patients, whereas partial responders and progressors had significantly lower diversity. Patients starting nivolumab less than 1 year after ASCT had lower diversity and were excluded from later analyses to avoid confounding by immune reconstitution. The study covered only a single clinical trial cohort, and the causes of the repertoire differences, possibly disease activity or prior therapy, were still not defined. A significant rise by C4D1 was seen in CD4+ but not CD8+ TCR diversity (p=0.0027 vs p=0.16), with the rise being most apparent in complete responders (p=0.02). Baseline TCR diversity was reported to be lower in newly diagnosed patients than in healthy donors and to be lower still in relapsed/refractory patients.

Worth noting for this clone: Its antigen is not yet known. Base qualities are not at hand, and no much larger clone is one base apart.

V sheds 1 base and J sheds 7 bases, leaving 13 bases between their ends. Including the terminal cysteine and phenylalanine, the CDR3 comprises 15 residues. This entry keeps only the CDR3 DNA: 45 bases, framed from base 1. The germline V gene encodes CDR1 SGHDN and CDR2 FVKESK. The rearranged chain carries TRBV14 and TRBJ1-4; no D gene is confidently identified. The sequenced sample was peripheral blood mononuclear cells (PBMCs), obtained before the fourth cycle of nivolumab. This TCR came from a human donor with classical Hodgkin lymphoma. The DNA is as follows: TGTGCCAGCAGCCAAGTACTAGGGTTATTTGAAAAACTGTTTTTT. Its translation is CASSQVLGLFEKLFF.